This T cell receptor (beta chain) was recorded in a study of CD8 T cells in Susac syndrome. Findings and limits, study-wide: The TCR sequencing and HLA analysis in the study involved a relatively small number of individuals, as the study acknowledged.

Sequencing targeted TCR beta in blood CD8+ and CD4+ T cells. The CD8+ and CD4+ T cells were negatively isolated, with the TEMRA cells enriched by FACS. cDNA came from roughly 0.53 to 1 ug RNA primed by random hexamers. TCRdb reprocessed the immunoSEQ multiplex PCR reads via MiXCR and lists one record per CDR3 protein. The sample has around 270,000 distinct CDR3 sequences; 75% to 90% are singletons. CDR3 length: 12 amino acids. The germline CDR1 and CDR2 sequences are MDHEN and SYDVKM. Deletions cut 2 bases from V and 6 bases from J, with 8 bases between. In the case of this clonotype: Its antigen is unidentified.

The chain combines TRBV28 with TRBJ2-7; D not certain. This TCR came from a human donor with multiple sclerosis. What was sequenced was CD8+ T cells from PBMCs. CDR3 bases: TGTGCCAGCAGTTTAAGAGAGGCCGAGCAGTACTTC. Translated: CASSLREAEQYF.